The next 27 T cell receptor beta chains were all read from a single sample in a study of shared clonotypes between healthy human individuals. Terminally differentiated effector memory CD45RA+ cells were excluded from the naive CD8 cells, which were CD45RO-negative and positively selected for CCR7. Method: immunoSEQ multiplex PCR; TCRdb's copy keeps in-frame clones and lacks some. The data contain hundreds of thousands of clones, about 95% of them singletons. Sequences were obtained from naive CD8+ T cells sorted from blood. All receptors derive from a woman in her twenties or thirties in good health.

The V call is TRBV30, the J call TRBJ1-4; no reliable D call. The CDR3 totals 13 residues. The V and J ends lost 4 bases and 0 bases respectively, with 6 bases between them. Germline values: CDR1 GTSNPN, CDR2 SVGIG (reference sequence). The CDR3 here is CAWMKPTNEKLFF. CDR3 nucleotide sequence: TGTGCCTGGATGAAGCCAACTAATGAAAAACTGTTTTTT.

CDR3 in DNA: TGTGCCAGCAGCTTCCTGACAGTTTCCTACGAGCAGTACTTC. Its translation: CASSFLTVSYEQYF. The V and J genes are TRBV11-2 and TRBJ2-7; TRBD1 might be the D (5 bases). This CDR3 is 14 amino acids long. In germline, CDR1 is SGHAT, CDR2 FQNNGV. V lost 3 bases to trimming and J lost 1 base, with 10 bases between them.

The genes are TRBV28 and TRBJ2-7, with 7 nucleotides matching TRBD1. Germline V lookup: CDR1 MDHEN, CDR2 SYDVKM. With V trimmed by 7 bases and J by 0 bases, 6 bases remained unmatched. The CDR3 totals 14 residues. The CDR3 DNA follows: TGTGCCAGCATTGACAGGGCCAGCTCCTACGAGCAGTACTTC. Residues: CASIDRASSYEQYF.

The CDR3 DNA follows: TGCGCCAGCATGAATAGGACAGGTTACGAGCAGTACTTC. This sequence encodes CASMNRTGYEQYF. J is TRBJ2-7 and V is TRBV10-2; 7 bases align to TRBD1. V gave up 7 bases and J gave up 4 bases; unmatched junction bases: 7. Germline V CDR1 and CDR2: WSHSY, SAAADI. This CDR3 has 13 residues.

The chain recombines TRBV7-9 with TRBJ2-7, with TRBD1 identical over 9 bases. The ends lost 4 bases at V and 3 bases at J; junction bases unmatched: 7. The germline gives CDR1 SEHNR, CDR2 FQNEAQ (reference sequence). The CDR3 contains 15 residues. CDR3 sequence reads: CASSSPGQGNYEQYF. The CDR3 DNA is TGTGCCAGCAGCTCGCCGGGACAGGGAAACTACGAGCAGTACTTC.

This chain uses TRBV23-1 with TRBJ2-1; TRBD2 aligns across 9 bases. TRBV23-1 is classed as an ORF, of uncertain function. V lost 6 bases and J lost 2; bases outside the gene matches: 29. The CDR3 loop spans 23 amino acids. The CDR3 region has the DNA TGCGCCAGCAGCGTCAACCTAGGGATGGCTAGCGGGAAGTCCGATGTGACCTACAATGAGCAGTTCTTC. It yields the protein CASSVNLGMASGKSDVTYNEQFF.

The CDR3, as DNA: TGTGCCAGCAGTTCGCAGACAGGGGGCACGCAGAGAAAGAACACTGAAGCTTTCTTT. Protein sequence: CASSSQTGGTQRKNTEAFF. This chain joins TRBV28 and TRBJ1-1; TRBD1 agrees at 10 bases. There are 19 residues in the CDR3. Germline assignment: CDR1 MDHEN and CDR2 SYDVKM. Trimming cost V 4 bases and J 1 base; bases outside gene matches: 15. Full variable domain (missing parts from reference TRBV28 and TRBJ1-1): DVKVTQSSRYLVKRTGEKVFLECVQDMDHENMFWYRQDPGLGLRLIYFSYDVKMKEKGDIPEGYSVSREKKERFSLILESASTNQTSMYLCASSSQTGGTQRKNTEAFFGQGTRLTVV.

The chain is built from TRBV7-8 and TRBJ2-1; 9 bases are a match to TRBD2. Trimming took 1 base from V and 2 from J; bases not matched to a gene: 18. Per the germline V gene, CDR1 is SGHVS and CDR2 is FQNEAQ. This CDR3 has 21 amino acids. The CDR3 here is CASSLVLETSTSGPTYNEQFF. The CDR3 DNA follows: TGTGCCAGCAGCTTAGTATTGGAGACGTCAACTAGCGGGCCTACCTACAATGAGCAGTTCTTC.

This clone was recorded only once. The V and J genes are TRBV7-9 and TRBJ2-2; a weak D match, TRBD1 (5 bases). The CDR3 is 16 residues long. Trimming pared 1 base from V and 1 base from J, leaving 10 bases between. Germline V gene lookup returns CDR1 SEHNR and CDR2 FQNEAQ (reference sequence). The CDR3 loop is CASSLGGSQNTGELFF. The CDR3 DNA sequence: TGTGCCAGCAGCTTAGGGGGCAGTCAGAACACCGGGGAGCTGTTTTTT.

V is TRBV27 and J is TRBJ2-5, with a weak D call TRBD2 (5 bases). The DNA end is a closer match to TRBJ2-7, so the J assignment may be wrong. The germline V gene encodes CDR1 MNHEY and CDR2 SMNVEV (reference sequence). There are 16 residues in the CDR3. CDR3 DNA sequence: TGTGCCAGCAGTTACCCTAACCTAGCCTTGAGGTACGAGCAGTACTTC. It specifies CASSYPNLALRYEQYF.

This clone has a handful of counts. The rearrangement links TRBV28 to TRBJ1-2; D ambiguous. The CDR3 consists of 12 residues. The germline CDR1 and CDR2 sequences are MDHEN and SYDVKM. V shed 5 bases and J shed 6 bases, with 10 bases lying between them. The CDR3 loop is CASSLGGDGYTF. CDR3 in DNA: TGTGCCAGCAGTCTCGGAGGTGATGGCTACACCTTC.

The V gene is TRBV5-6, the J gene TRBJ2-3; 9 positions agree with TRBD2. CDR3 length: 17 amino acids. Germline lookup yields CDR1 SGHDT and CDR2 YYEEEE. V dropped 1 base and J dropped 3; count of bases not matched to a gene: 9. CDR3 DNA: TGTGCCAGCAGCTTGTTCTTGCGGGAGGGCCGAACAGATACGCAGTATTTT. It yields the protein CASSLFLREGRTDTQYF.

This chain connects TRBV4-1 to TRBJ2-7, with D possibly TRBD1 on 5 matching bases. The germline CDR1 and CDR2 sequences are MGHRA and YSYEKL. The V and J ends lost 1 base and 3 bases respectively, with 7 bases between them. This CDR3 contains 13 residues. The CDR3 DNA sequence: TGCGCCAGCAGCCAAGGACAGCTCTACGAGCAGTACTTC. It yields the protein CASSQGQLYEQYF.

The rearrangement joins TRBV7-2 to TRBJ2-3, with 13 bases lining up with TRBD2. This CDR3 comprises 17 residues. V was clipped by 5 bases and J by 0 bases; unmatched bases: 5. The germline CDR1 and CDR2 sequences are SGHTA and FQGNSA. CDR3 coding DNA: TGTGCCAGCAGCCGGACTAGCGGGAGCCTTAGCACAGATACGCAGTATTTT. This translates into CASSRTSGSLSTDTQYF.

The chain is built from TRBV14 and TRBJ1-1; no definite D call. Deletions cut 3 bases from V and 1 base from J, with 9 bases between. Germline V gives CDR1 SGHDN, CDR2 FVKESK. This CDR3 comprises 14 residues. CDR3 DNA: TGTGCCAGCAGCCATTCTGGGTGGAACACTGAAGCTTTCTTT. Its translation: CASSHSGWNTEAFF.

The genes are TRBV27 and TRBJ2-7, with a tentative D call TRBD2 (6 bases). Germline V gives CDR1 MNHEY, CDR2 SMNVEV (reference sequence). The ends were cut back, 0 bases at V and 2 bases at J, with 11 bases in the middle. The CDR3 has 15 residues. CDR3 residues: CASSLSGGFAYEQYF. Written as DNA, the CDR3 is TGTGCCAGCAGTTTATCCGGGGGTTTCGCCTACGAGCAGTACTTC.

The chain joins TRBV6-1 to TRBJ1-5; weak D call: TRBD1 (5 bases). CDR1 is MNHNS, CDR2 SASEGT, per germline. The CDR3 is 15 residues long. Trimming cost V 1 base and J 7 bases, with 14 bases left between them. CDR3 nucleotide sequence: TGTGCCAGCAGTGAAGACGCAGGGTTGGGGCAGCCCCAGCATTTT. Its translation: CASSEDAGLGQPQHF.

V is TRBV30 and J is TRBJ2-1, with TRBD2 identical over 7 bases. Trimming took 2 bases from V and 8 from J; bases not matched to a gene: 9. This CDR3 has 14 residues. Germline CDR1 is GTSNPN and CDR2 is SVGIG (reference sequence). Here the CDR3 reads CAWSLGGSFYEQFF. The DNA for the CDR3 is TGTGCCTGGAGTCTCGGCGGGAGTTTTTATGAGCAGTTCTTC.

The chain combines TRBV5-1 with TRBJ2-7; D is possibly TRBD1 (5 bases). The CDR3 loop spans 15 amino acids. Trimming cost V 0 bases and J 1 base, with 11 bases left between them. Per germline, CDR1 SGHRS and CDR2 YFSETQ. CDR3 coding DNA: TGCGCCAGCAGCTTGGACAGGCGCACATCCTACGAGCAGTACTTC. It encodes CASSLDRRTSYEQYF.

This rearrangement joins TRBV10-3 to TRBJ2-2, with no clear D. Trimming took 4 bases from V and 0 from J, leaving 9 bases between them. The germline gives CDR1 ENHRY, CDR2 SYGVKD. This CDR3 is 15 amino acids long. The CDR3 coding sequence is TGTGCCATCAGTGGTTTCGGAACGAACACCGGGGAGCTGTTTTTT. This translates into CAISGFGTNTGELFF.

This clone was found a few times. The rearrangement links TRBV19 to TRBJ1-1; D perhaps matches TRBD1 (6 bases). Germline V gives CDR1 LNHDA, CDR2 SQIVND (reference sequence). The CDR3 runs 14 residues. V was shortened by 7 bases and J by 3 bases, with 15 bases between the two germline ends. The CDR3 DNA reads as TGTGCCAGTACCACAACAGGGATGGACACTGAAGCTTTCTTT. The encoded protein is CASTTTGMDTEAFF.

This sequence joins TRBV29-1 and TRBJ1-4; 9 bases align to TRBD1. This CDR3 is built from 12 residues. The V segment lost 7 bases and the J segment 8 bases; nucleotides outside the gene matches: 5. CDR1 and CDR2 from the germline V gene are SQVTM and ANQGSEA. CDR3 nucleotide sequence: TGCAGCGCCGTGGGGACAGGGGAAAAACTGTTTTTT. The encoded protein is CSAVGTGEKLFF.

The chain uses TRBV21-1 and TRBJ2-1; TRBD1 is the table's D call, not checked against the DNA. TRBV21-1 is a documented pseudogene. The CDR3 is 18 residues long. As DNA, the CDR3 is TGTGCCAGCAGCAAAGCCCTCCCCGGGACAGGCCCACCTTGGGGGCAGTTCTTC. Its translation is CASSKALPGTGPPWGQFF.

Worth noting for this clone: This specimen includes other DNA sequences encoding the same CDR3. This chain uses TRBV20-1 with TRBJ2-7; D remains ambiguous. The CDR3 runs to 11 residues. Germline CDR1 DFQATT, CDR2 SNEGSKA (reference sequence). Trimming cost V 0 bases and J 3 bases, with 3 bases left between them. CDR3 sequence reads: CSARDSYEQYF. Written as DNA, the CDR3 is TGCAGTGCTAGAGATAGCTACGAGCAGTACTTC.

The J gene is TRBJ1-2, the V gene TRBV28; perhaps TRBD1 as D (5 bases). CDR1 is MDHEN and CDR2 is SYDVKM in the germline V gene. This CDR3 region has 14 residues. With 3 bases removed from V and 8 bases from J, the gap between germline ends came to 16 bases. The CDR3 spells CASSLKGPRGGYTF. The CDR3 DNA reads as TGTGCCAGCAGTTTGAAGGGACCCCGTGGGGGCTACACCTTC.

The rearrangement links TRBV7-8 to TRBJ1-1, with D perhaps matching TRBD1 (5 bases). Germline lookup yields CDR1 SGHVS and CDR2 FQNEAQ. This CDR3 comprises 14 residues. The V end lost 7 bases, the J end lost 4 bases, and 16 bases lay between the germline ends. CDR3 amino acids: CASNQPGFVTEAFF. CDR3 DNA: TGTGCCAGCAATCAGCCAGGGTTCGTCACTGAAGCTTTCTTT.

This clone is a singleton in its sample. The rearrangement links TRBV11-2 to TRBJ1-5; 9 bases are a match to TRBD1. The CDR3 covers 15 residues. Germline CDR1 is SGHAT and CDR2 is FQNNGV. V was pared by 1 base and J by 5 bases, with 3 bases of the junction left unmatched. CDR3 loop: CASSLATGGDQPQHF. DNA for the CDR3: TGTGCCAGCAGCTTAGCAACAGGGGGCGATCAGCCCCAGCATTTT.